The 29 T cell receptor beta chains in this list originate from one sample, sequenced in a study of T cell responses to AZD1222 COVID-19 vaccine. Clones were read by immunoSEQ multiplex PCR, and TCRdb kept only the in-frame ones, dropping some. The sample records nearly 110,000 clones, 85% to 90% being singletons. The source was peripheral blood, collected on day 0 of AZD1222 vaccination. The receptors were gathered from an adult in good health.

V gene TRBV28 combines with J gene TRBJ2-5; 8 bases match TRBD2. This CDR3 has 15 amino acids. Germline assignment: CDR1 MDHEN and CDR2 SYDVKM. Germline trimming cut 4 bases from V and 5 bases from J; bases unmatched to any gene: 9. CDR3 protein: CASSSSGSLGETQYF. The CDR3 bases are TGTGCCAGCAGTTCCAGCGGGAGTTTGGGGGAGACCCAGTACTTC.

V gene TRBV9 combines with J gene TRBJ2-3, with 12 nucleotides matching TRBD2. The V gene's germline CDR1 is SGDLS and CDR2 YYNGEE. The CDR3 contains 15 residues. After removal of 0 bases from V and 6 bases from J, the junction contained 2 bases not matched to a gene. CDR3 coding DNA: TGTGCCAGCAGCGTAGGTCTAGCGGGAGGGGATACGCAGTATTTT. The encoded protein is CASSVGLAGGDTQYF.

The rearrangement joins TRBV5-1 to TRBJ2-1; TRBD1 aligns across 12 bases. V shed 0 bases and J 1 base; nucleotides not matched to a gene: 11. The CDR3 runs to 20 residues. Germline CDR1 and CDR2: SGHRS and YFSETQ. CDR3 loop: CASSLGPGQGAPLSYNEQFF. In DNA, the CDR3 is TGCGCCAGCAGCTTGGGGCCGGGACAGGGGGCGCCGCTGTCCTACAATGAGCAGTTCTTC. Full variable domain (rest looked up from reference TRBV5-1 and TRBJ2-1): KAGVTQTPRYLIKTRGQQVTLSCSPISGHRSVSWYQQTPGQGLQFLFEYFSETQRNKGNFPGRFSGRQFSNSRSEMNVSTLELGDSALYLCASSLGPGQGAPLSYNEQFFGPGTRLTVL.

This rearrangement joins TRBV6-5 to TRBJ1-1; D gene uncertain. This CDR3 spans 13 amino acids. CDR1 is MNHEY and CDR2 is SVGAGI in the germline V gene. Trimming pared 9 bases from V and 3 bases from J, leaving 14 bases between. The CDR3 loop reads CASSGLYYTEAFF. CDR3 coding DNA: TGTGCCAGTTCGGGCCTCTATTACACTGAAGCTTTCTTT.

This chain links TRBV7-8 with TRBJ2-2; D unclear. The germline gives CDR1 SGHVS, CDR2 FQNEAQ. The V gene lost 1 base and the J gene lost 6 bases, with 9 bases spanning the gap. The CDR3 runs to 14 residues. DNA of the CDR3: TGTGCCAGCAGCTTAGTGGGTTTGTCCGGGGAGCTGTTTTTT. Amino acids: CASSLVGLSGELFF.

This clone was observed once. The chain uses TRBV6-5 and TRBJ2-1; TRBD1 matches at 8 bases. Trimming cost V 7 bases and J 8 bases; bases outside gene matches: 10. The germline V gene encodes CDR1 MNHEY and CDR2 SVGAGI. This CDR3 region has 14 residues. The CDR3 is CASTHRQGAYEQFF. CDR3 bases: TGTGCCAGCACCCACCGGCAGGGGGCATATGAGCAGTTCTTC.

The chain has TRBV7-2 and TRBJ2-3, with 7 positions matching TRBD1. The CDR3 totals 18 residues. CDR1 is SGHTA, CDR2 FQGNSA, per germline. V lost 2 bases, J lost 0 bases, and 11 bases stayed unmatched. This chain's CDR3 is CASSLTGAGNPSTDTQYF. CDR3 DNA sequence: TGTGCCAGCAGCTTAACAGGGGCCGGGAACCCTAGCACAGATACGCAGTATTTT.

The CDR3 sequence: CASSSTGTREDTQYF. CDR3 in DNA: TGTGCCAGCAGCTCCACTGGGACTAGAGAAGATACGCAGTATTTT. The chain employs TRBV6-2 or TRBV6-3 and TRBJ2-3; 8 nucleotides align to TRBD2. Germline V gene lookup returns CDR1 MNHEY and CDR2 SVGEGT. This CDR3 has 15 residues. V dropped 6 bases and J dropped 5; count of bases not matched to a gene: 10.

This clone was recorded only once. V gene TRBV7-9 combines with J gene TRBJ2-5, with 9 bases matching TRBD2. Unmatched junction bases numbered 7, after V lost 1 base and J lost 1 base. The CDR3 length is 17 residues. Germline CDR1 and CDR2: SEHNR and FQNEAQ (reference sequence). CDR3: CASSLEWREGIQETQYF. In DNA, the CDR3 is TGTGCCAGCAGCTTAGAATGGCGGGAGGGCATCCAAGAGACCCAGTACTTC.

This chain uses TRBV6-5 with TRBJ1-2; D ambiguous. Trimming took off 2 bases at V and 4 bases at J, with 11 bases between the two ends. Germline V gene lookup returns CDR1 MNHEY and CDR2 SVGAGI. This CDR3 spans 14 amino acids. The CDR3 loop is CASSYTTASYGYTF. In nucleotides, the CDR3 is TGTGCCAGCAGTTACACAACAGCTTCCTATGGCTACACCTTC.

V and J are TRBV2 and TRBJ1-1; D may be TRBD1 (5 bases). Germline V gene lookup returns CDR1 SNHLY and CDR2 FYNNEI. The CDR3 is 15 amino acids. V lost 6 bases and J 1 base, leaving 15 bases between the germline ends. As DNA, the CDR3 is TGTGCCAGCAGCCGCGGGGGATTTTGGAACACTGAAGCTTTCTTT. Translated: CASSRGGFWNTEAFF.

This rearrangement joins TRBV10-3 to TRBJ1-2; D remains unclear. Trimming stripped 0 bases from V and 0 bases from J, with 2 bases between. This CDR3 region has 13 residues. The germline gives CDR1 ENHRY, CDR2 SYGVKD. CDR3 protein: CAISESSNYGYTF. In nucleotides, the CDR3 is TGTGCCATCAGTGAGTCGTCTAACTATGGCTACACCTTC.

The rearrangement links TRBV3-1 (or the pseudogene TRBV3-2) to TRBJ2-3; 9 bases align to TRBD2. The germline V gene encodes CDR1 LGHDT and CDR2 YNNKEL (reference sequence). The junction had 7 bases not matched to a gene; V was cut back by 4 bases and J by 2 bases. This CDR3 region has 16 residues. As DNA, the CDR3 is TGTGCCAGCAGCCCGCTAGCGGGATCTACCACAGATACGCAGTATTTT. It is translated as CASSPLAGSTTDTQYF.

This chain joins TRBV15 and TRBJ2-2; D not resolved. V lost 5 bases, J lost 1 base, and 11 bases lay in between. The germline gives CDR1 LNHNV, CDR2 YYDKDF (reference sequence). This CDR3 comprises 15 residues. The CDR3 protein is CATSGYLKNTGELFF. In nucleotides, the CDR3 is TGTGCCACCAGCGGCTACCTCAAGAACACCGGGGAGCTGTTTTTT. Complete variable domain (other parts from reference TRBV15 and TRBJ2-2): DAMVIQNPRYQVTQFGKPVTLSCSQTLNHNVMYWYQQKSSQAPKLLFHYYDKDFNNEADTPDNFQSRRPNTSFCFLDIRSPGLGDTAMYLCATSGYLKNTGELFFGEGSRLTVL.

The V call is TRBV27, the J call TRBJ2-7, with D perhaps TRBD1 (6 bases). Trimming took off 6 bases at V and 2 bases at J, with 11 bases between the two ends. This CDR3 has 13 residues. Per germline, CDR1 MNHEY and CDR2 SMNVEV (reference sequence). The DNA of the CDR3 is TGTGCCAGCAGACCGACAGGAACCTACGAGCAGTACTTC. Amino acids: CASRPTGTYEQYF.

This clone was detected only a few times. V usage is TRBV11-1 and J usage is TRBJ2-7; 10 bases are a match to TRBD1. Per the germline V gene, CDR1 is SGHAT and CDR2 is FQDESV (reference sequence). J lost 3 bases, V lost 5 bases, and 4 bases had no gene match. This CDR3 region has 14 residues. The CDR3 DNA reads as TGTGCCAGCAGCCTAGACAGGGGGCACTACGAGCAGTACTTC. Protein sequence: CASSLDRGHYEQYF.

DNA of the CDR3: TGTGCCAGTTCCGGGACTCATAATTCACCCCTCCACTTT. This translates into CASSGTHNSPLHF. V and J are TRBV5-8 and TRBJ1-6; TRBD1 might be the D (5 bases). The CDR3 length is 13 residues. Trimming cost V 8 bases and J 5 bases, with 11 bases left between them. From germline, CDR1 is SGHTS and CDR2 YDEGEE.

This clone was observed a single time. The chain recombines TRBV18 with TRBJ1-1; 10 bases align to TRBD1. The CDR3 totals 17 residues. J lost 1 base, V lost 4 bases, and 9 bases had no gene match. The germline V gene encodes CDR1 KGHSH and CDR2 LQKENI. CDR3 amino acids: CASSLTGGGGTNTEAFF. The CDR3 nucleotides read TGTGCCAGCTCACTGACAGGGGGCGGAGGGACGAACACTGAAGCTTTCTTT.

This clone was found a few times. The chain combines TRBV5-1 with TRBJ1-6; D remains unclear. V lost 4 bases, J lost 7 bases, and 18 bases lay in between. The CDR3 totals 16 residues. Germline loops: CDR1 SGHRS, CDR2 YFSETQ. The CDR3 bases are TGCGCCAGCAGCCTGGGCCGATATTCTAGGAATTCACCCCTCCACTTT. Amino acid sequence: CASSLGRYSRNSPLHF.

The chain links TRBV6-5 to TRBJ1-1; weak D call: TRBD1 (6 bases). The germline V and J ends were trimmed by 8 bases and 6 bases, with 16 bases remaining between them. The germline V gene encodes CDR1 MNHEY and CDR2 SVGAGI. The CDR3 sequence is 13 residues long. The CDR3 DNA follows: TGTGCCAGCCGGAGGACAGCGGTCCCTGAAGCTTTCTTT. Amino acid sequence: CASRRTAVPEAFF.

V usage is TRBV6-2 or TRBV6-3 and J usage is TRBJ2-7, with 9 bases fitting TRBD1. CDR3 size: 17 residues. Germline loops: CDR1 MNHEY, CDR2 SVGEGT. With 2 bases clipped from V and 0 bases from J, the junction kept 8 bases outside the gene matches. The CDR3 loop reads CASSYPWGTGSSYEQYF. CDR3 coding DNA: TGTGCCAGCAGTTACCCCTGGGGGACAGGGAGCTCCTACGAGCAGTACTTC.

The V gene is TRBV28, the J gene TRBJ1-6; the D is unclear. This CDR3 is 13 amino acids long. The germline V gene has CDR1 MDHEN and CDR2 SYDVKM. The V end lost 4 bases, the J end lost 9 bases, and 10 bases lay between the germline ends. This chain's CDR3 is CASSSTDFSPLHF. The CDR3 DNA sequence: TGTGCCAGCAGTTCGACCGACTTTTCACCCCTCCACTTT.

The chain uses TRBV19 and TRBJ2-1, with D perhaps matching TRBD2 (6 bases). V lost 7 bases to trimming and J lost 5 bases, with 15 bases between them. The CDR3 length is 14 residues. From germline, CDR1 is LNHDA and CDR2 SQIVND (reference sequence). CDR3 in amino acids: CASTTGLLNNEQFF. CDR3 DNA sequence: TGTGCCAGTACCACAGGACTACTTAACAATGAGCAGTTCTTC.

The rearrangement uses TRBV7-9 and TRBJ2-5; no clear D gene. Between the trimmed V and J ends, which lost 5 bases and 1 base, there was a span of 8 bases. Germline V lookup: CDR1 SEHNR, CDR2 FQNEAQ (reference sequence). This CDR3 contains 13 residues. CDR3 protein: CASSNPGQETQYF. The CDR3 DNA reads as TGTGCCAGCAGCAATCCGGGCCAAGAGACCCAGTACTTC. The full variable domain, its missing parts supplied by reference TRBV7-9 and TRBJ2-5, is DTGVSQNPRHKITKRGQNVTFRCDPISEHNRLYWYRQTLGQGPEFLTYFQNEAQLEKSRLLSDRFSAERPKGSFSTLEIQRTEQGDSAMYLCASSNPGQETQYFGPGTRLLVL.

The genes are TRBV19 and TRBJ1-1; D may be TRBD1 (6 bases). Germline CDR1 and CDR2: LNHDA and SQIVND (reference sequence). The CDR3 runs to 14 residues. Trimming took 2 bases from V and 4 from J, leaving 11 bases between them. The CDR3 bases are TGTGCCAGTAGTATAATACAGGGAGGCACTGAAGCTTTCTTT. This gives the protein CASSIIQGGTEAFF. The full variable domain, rest sourced from reference TRBV19 and TRBJ1-1, is DGGITQSPKYLFRKEGQNVTLSCEQNLNHDAMYWYRQDPGQGLRLIYYSQIVNDFQKGDIAEGYSVSREKKESFPLTVTSAQKNPTAFYLCASSIIQGGTEAFFGQGTRLTVV.

The chain carries TRBV5-4 and TRBJ2-6; unclear D gene. Trimming left V 3 bases short and J 0 bases short, with 7 bases between. The germline V gene has CDR1 SGHNT and CDR2 YYREEE (reference sequence). This CDR3 contains 15 residues. The chain's CDR3 is CASSSRISGANVLTF. In nucleotides, the CDR3 is TGTGCCAGCAGCTCCAGGATCTCTGGGGCCAACGTCCTGACTTTC. Looking up the rest from reference TRBV5-4 and TRBJ2-6 gives the full variable domain: ETGVTQSPTHLIKTRGQQVTLRCSSQSGHNTVSWYQQALGQGPQFIFQYYREEENGRGNFPPRFSGLQFPNYSSELNVNALELDDSALYLCASSSRISGANVLTFGAGSRLTVL.

The CDR3, as DNA: TGTGCCAGCAGTCGTACCGGGACAGGGTTCTACGAGCAGTACTTC. It translates to CASSRTGTGFYEQYF. The chain recombines TRBV6-6 with TRBJ2-7, with 9 positions matching TRBD1. The CDR3 has 15 amino acids. Germline values: CDR1 MNHNY, CDR2 SVGAGI (reference sequence). After removal of 5 bases from V and 3 bases from J, the junction contained 8 bases not matched to a gene.

The rearrangement links TRBV19 to TRBJ1-6; no clear D gene. The CDR3 consists of 14 residues. Trimming removed 4 bases from V and 7 bases from J, with 11 bases in between. CDR1 is LNHDA and CDR2 is SQIVND in the germline V gene (reference sequence). CDR3 sequence reads: CASSTGRNNSPLHF. CDR3 sequence (DNA): TGTGCCAGTAGTACCGGACGGAACAATTCACCCCTCCACTTT.

The genes are TRBV20-1 and TRBJ1-5; D not certain. Trimming took 3 bases from V and 4 from J, leaving 7 bases between them. The germline V gene has CDR1 DFQATT and CDR2 SNEGSKA (reference sequence). The CDR3 sequence is 12 residues long. The CDR3 is CSASQMNQPQHF. The CDR3 DNA is TGCAGTGCTAGTCAGATGAATCAGCCCCAGCATTTT.